The entry below gives a single T cell receptor beta chain sequence along with its context. Repertoires were generated with immunoSEQ multiplex PCR, while TCRdb's copy carries only in-frame clones and drops some. The sample holds about 130,000 clones; 90% to 98% are singletons and the top ten take 0.4% to 0.5%. Germline V gene data show CDR1 as SEHNR and CDR2 as FQNEAQ (reference sequence). V was clipped by 6 bases and J by 0 bases; unmatched bases: 8. The CDR3 sequence is 15 residues long. The data are from a study of T cell changes during pregnancy in multiple sclerosis. This receptor was identified in a female donor with multiple sclerosis, enrolled in a pregnancy study. The chain recombines TRBV7-9 with TRBJ2-7; 7 nucleotides line up with TRBD1. The material sequenced was peripheral blood, taken after pregnancy. CDR3 protein: CASSSTTGRSYEQYF. CDR3 nucleotides: TGTGCCAGCAGTTCTACGACAGGGCGCTCCTACGAGCAGTACTTC.